This T cell receptor (beta chain) was documented in a study of CD4+ T cells in melanoma. The table came from immunoSEQ multiplex PCR; TCRdb's copy has only in-frame clones and leaves some out. This sample has 15,000 to 20,000 clones, with 81% found just once. Remarks on this clone: Antigen specificity is unknown.

Study outcomes and limitations: Reportedly, melanoma neoantigen-specific CD4+ T cells showed varied differentiation states. CD8+ T cell, macrophage and B cell function reportedly correlated with neoantigen-specific CD4+ T cells.

The CDR3 is made up of 16 amino acids. The V gene's germline CDR1 is WNHNN and CDR2 SYGVQD (reference sequence). Trimming stripped 0 bases from V and 2 bases from J, with 11 bases between. Sequenced input: cells from a culture (not recorded whether cultured in vitro). The chain employs TRBV10-1 and TRBJ2-4; D may match TRBD1 or TRBD2 (5 bases each). This clonotype was sampled from a human donor with melanoma. This chain's CDR3 is CASSESTRGPKNIQYF. The DNA for the CDR3 is TGCGCCAGCAGTGAGTCGACACGGGGCCCCAAAAACATTCAGTACTTC.